Listed below are T cell receptor beta chains from one sample, sequenced in a study of T cells in localized non-small cell lung cancer. Generated by immunoSEQ multiplex PCR, the TCRdb table keeps only in-frame clones and is missing some. The sample yields tens of thousands of clones, around 86% seen once. This material consisted of peripheral blood, taken before any cancer treatment. All receptors come from a male donor older than 55 with stage III squamous cell lung carcinoma. The CDR3 runs from the conserved cysteine through the conserved F or W.

v_gene: TRBV7-2
CDR3aa: CASKDGPGPYEQYF

v_gene: TRBV5-1
CDR3aa: CASGLAADYGYTF

v_gene: TRBV5-5
CDR3aa: CASSFGANVLTF

v_gene: TRBV7-2
CDR3aa: CASSVFVSWGQFF

v_gene: TRBV5-1
CDR3aa: CASSLSGRANYGYTF

v_gene: TRBV19
CDR3aa: CATRPGSEKLFF

v_gene: TRBV6-6
CDR3aa: CASSHGRAGGSYEQYF

v_gene: TRBV19
CDR3aa: CASSVRGQTQYF

v_gene: TRBV7-9
CDR3aa: CASQTPRTDTQYF

v_gene: TRBV7-2
CDR3aa: CASSPRRGSNQPQHF

v_gene: TRBV9
CDR3aa: CASSRGGGNSPLHF

v_gene: TRBV29-1
CDR3aa: CSVVLGASGYEQYF

v_gene: TRBV27
CDR3aa: CASRLASGTNEKLFF

v_gene: TRBV19
CDR3aa: CASSMGDFTGELFF

v_gene: TRBV7-8
CDR3aa: CASSLGLAGGHQETQYF

v_gene: TRBV27
CDR3aa: CASSLDPKGPYEQYF

v_gene: TRBV4-2
CDR3aa: CASSQDRGQGSGNTIYF

v_gene: TRBV30
CDR3aa: CAWSVPPLETQYF

v_gene: TRBV19
CDR3aa: CASSPDISPYNEQFF

v_gene: TRBV5-5
CDR3aa: CASSQGTGGRETQYF

v_gene: TRBV29-1
CDR3aa: CSVADSNYGYTF

v_gene: TRBV15
CDR3aa: CATSRSGLGNTDTQYF

v_gene: TRBV6-5
CDR3aa: CASSSPGTADTQYF

v_gene: TRBV7-9
CDR3aa: CASSLWGDDYGYTF

v_gene: TRBV6-5
CDR3aa: CASSLRQVADTQYF

v_gene: TRBV29-1
CDR3aa: CSVSGAGVNTEAFF

v_gene: TRBV11-2
CDR3aa: CASSPGGTQYF